Given below is one T cell receptor beta chain in context. Its antigen is not known. This entry is derived from a study of regulatory T cells in long-lasting Graves disease. Sample time point: newly diagnosed GD, antithyroid drugs for less than 3 months. The TCR library was prepared using RNA isolated from PBMCs. Each patient gave approximately 9.6 milliliters of EDTA-anticoagulated peripheral blood. CDR3 regions were amplified by Arm-PCR using iRepertoire HTBI primers to build TCR beta libraries. From the multiplex PCR reads, TCRdb called clonotypes with MiXCR, one entry per CDR3 protein. The table includes almost 450,000 distinct CDR3 sequences, roughly 17% detected once. Study-wide results and limits: Only peripheral blood was studied, not thyroid tissue.

Another study also made use of these data, one on T cells in Graves' hyperthyroidism and ophthalmopathy. Per that study: The HTBI primer set was used in a first-round RT-PCR of the TCR CDR3.

The TCR originated in a woman in her thirties with Graves disease. Specimen: peripheral blood mononuclear cells (PBMCs), collected at new diagnosis, from a patient treated with antithyroid drugs.

DNA of the CDR3: TGTGCCACCAGTGAGTTTAAGGGTACTGAAGCTTTCTTT. Amino acids: CATSEFKGTEAFF. V is TRBV24-1 and J is TRBJ1-1; D unclear. CDR3 length equals 13 residues. CDR1 KGHDR and CDR2 SFDVKD come from the germline V gene. Trimming took off 4 bases at V and 5 bases at J, with 10 bases between the two ends.